The 32 T cell receptor beta chains reported below all come from one sample, sequenced in a study of spatial heterogeneity in lung cancer. Study-level results: It was found that expanded intratumoral alpha and beta TCR counts tracked tumor mutation counts.

Time point denoted: sample taken at primary tumor resection. MiXCR, applied by TCRdb to the 5' RACE reads, yields one record per CDR3 protein. The sample includes about 1,600 distinct CDR3 sequences, roughly 13% of them seen just once. Which antigens these TCRs recognize remains unknown. The starting material was lung tumor tissue, obtained at surgery. These receptors came from a male donor with early-stage non-small cell lung cancer.

The rearrangement links TRBV19 to TRBJ1-3; D is ambiguous. From germline, CDR1 is LNHDA and CDR2 SQIVND (reference sequence). The CDR3 is 11 residues long. The ends were cut back, 10 bases at V and 4 bases at J, with 8 bases in the middle. The CDR3 DNA is TGTGCCATCAAAACCGGAAACACCATATATTTT. It yields the protein CAIKTGNTIYF.

V and J are TRBV7-7 and TRBJ2-2; 10 bases line up with TRBD2. After removal of 4 bases from V and 5 bases from J, the junction contained 10 bases not matched to a gene. Per the germline V gene, CDR1 is SSHAT and CDR2 is FNYEAQ (reference sequence). CDR3 length: 17 residues. This CDR3 reads CASSSRSGRAGTGELFF. CDR3 in DNA: TGTGCCAGCAGCTCACGCAGCGGGAGGGCCGGAACCGGGGAGCTGTTTTTT.

This clonotype was detected many times. V and J are TRBV20-1 and TRBJ2-3, with 12 nucleotides matching TRBD2. The CDR3 length is 14 residues. Germline V CDR1 and CDR2: DFQATT, SNEGSKA (reference sequence). Germline trimming cut 5 bases from V and 3 bases from J; bases unmatched to any gene: 3. CDR3 in amino acids: CSASSGGVTDTQYF. In nucleotides, the CDR3 is TGCAGTGCTTCTAGCGGGGGGGTGACAGATACGCAGTATTTT.

The table lists this clonotype with a few counts. Here the CDR3 reads CASQRTSGSGEQFF. DNA of the CDR3: TGTGCCAGTCAAAGGACTAGCGGGAGTGGAGAGCAGTTCTTC. The rearrangement joins TRBV27 to TRBJ2-1, with 13 bases that match TRBD2. The germline V gene encodes CDR1 MNHEY and CDR2 SMNVEV (reference sequence). The V gene end was trimmed by 9 bases and the J gene end by 10 bases; junction bases not matched to a gene: 9. This CDR3 is 14 amino acids long.

This clonotype counts as medium-sized. The V gene is TRBV27, the J gene TRBJ1-2, with TRBD1 identical over 9 bases. Germline V gene data show CDR1 as MNHEY and CDR2 as SMNVEV (reference sequence). Trimming removed 6 bases from V and 3 bases from J; junction bases left unmatched: 11. The CDR3 is made up of 16 amino acids. CDR3 bases: TGTGCCAGCAGAAGACCGGGACAGGGATTCGACTATGGCTACACCTTC. Translating it yields CASRRPGQGFDYGYTF.

The chain joins TRBV9 to TRBJ2-3, with TRBD2 matching over 7 bases. Per germline, CDR1 SGDLS and CDR2 YYNGEE. Trimming removed 5 bases from V and 4 bases from J; junction bases left unmatched: 7. This CDR3 contains 14 residues. The CDR3 nucleotides read TGTGCCAGCAGTGTGGGAGGGGTATCAGATACGCAGTATTTT. Translated: CASSVGGVSDTQYF.

In this sample, this clonotype is medium-sized (0.01 to 0.1%). The V and J genes are TRBV3-1 and TRBJ2-2; D remains ambiguous. The V and J ends lost 4 bases and 3 bases respectively, with 3 bases between them. The germline V gene encodes CDR1 LGHDT and CDR2 YNNKEL (reference sequence). This CDR3 comprises 12 residues. CDR3 in amino acids: CASSLYTGELFF. As DNA, the CDR3 is TGTGCCAGCAGCCTCTACACCGGGGAGCTGTTTTTT. Full variable domain (rest looked up from reference TRBV3-1 and TRBJ2-2): DTAVSQTPKYLVTQMGNDKSIKCEQNLGHDTMYWYKQDSKKFLKIMFSYNNKELIINETVPNRFSPKSPDKAHLNLHINSLELGDSAVYFCASSLYTGELFFGEGSRLTVL.

This clonotype was detected a few times. This sequence joins TRBV6-1 and TRBJ2-7; 9 bases line up with TRBD2. Trimming took 5 bases from V and 2 from J; bases not matched to a gene: 4. From germline, CDR1 is MNHNS and CDR2 SASEGT. This CDR3 comprises 14 residues. The CDR3 sequence: CASSLLAGPYEQYF. DNA for the CDR3: TGTGCCAGCAGTCTACTAGCGGGCCCCTACGAGCAGTACTTC.

By share, this clonotype counts as medium-sized (0.01 to 0.1%). The chain carries TRBV28 and TRBJ2-4; D may be TRBD2 (5 bases). The V gene lost 5 bases and the J gene lost 1 base, with 12 bases spanning the gap. This CDR3 has 15 amino acids. In germline, CDR1 is MDHEN, CDR2 SYDVKM. This chain's CDR3 is CASSRLRGAKNIQYF. In DNA, the CDR3 is TGTGCCAGCAGTCGACTAAGAGGGGCCAAAAACATTCAGTACTTC.

The V and J genes are TRBV5-4 and TRBJ2-3, with 8 positions matching TRBD2. After removal of 4 bases from V and 0 bases from J, the junction contained 7 bases not matched to a gene. Germline-derived CDR1 and CDR2 are SGHNT and YYREEE (reference sequence). The CDR3 runs 16 residues. Here the CDR3 reads CASSPATSVSTDTQYF. The CDR3 bases are TGTGCCAGCAGCCCTGCGACTAGCGTTAGCACAGATACGCAGTATTTT.

This clonotype is labeled as medium-sized. The genes are TRBV16 and TRBJ1-1, with a tentative D call TRBD1 (5 bases). CDR3 size: 15 residues. CDR1 KGHSY and CDR2 FQNENV come from the germline V gene. The ends were cut back, 3 bases at V and 2 bases at J, with 13 bases in the middle. CDR3 residues: CASSHLMGRNTEAFF. The CDR3 coding sequence is TGTGCCAGCAGCCACCTGATGGGGCGTAACACTGAAGCTTTCTTT.

This clonotype was detected only a few times. The CDR3 here is CATQSSGTSYYNEQFF. The CDR3, as DNA: TGTGCCACTCAGAGTTCCGGGACCTCCTACTACAATGAGCAGTTCTTC. The rearrangement links TRBV15 to TRBJ2-1, with D possibly being TRBD1 or TRBD2 (5 bases each). CDR1 LNHNV and CDR2 YYDKDF come from the germline V gene (reference sequence). The CDR3 spans 16 residues. The V and J ends lost 9 bases and 3 bases respectively, with 21 bases between them. Complete variable domain (other parts from reference TRBV15 and TRBJ2-1): DAMVIQNPRYQVTQFGKPVTLSCSQTLNHNVMYWYQQKSSQAPKLLFHYYDKDFNNEADTPDNFQSRRPNTSFCFLDIRSPGLGDTAMYLCATQSSGTSYYNEQFFGPGTRLTVL.

Judged by abundance, this clonotype is medium-sized. V is TRBV10-3 and J is TRBJ2-2; no reliable D call. The V and J ends lost 5 bases and 7 bases respectively, with 11 bases between them. The germline gives CDR1 ENHRY, CDR2 SYGVKD. There are 13 residues in the CDR3. CDR3 nucleotides: TGTGCCATCAGTACCCTCGTCGGCGGGGAGCTGTTTTTT. Translated: CAISTLVGGELFF.

Comment on this clonotype: A much bigger clone sits one base away, suggesting this may be a read error. V gene TRBV7-2 combines with J gene TRBJ2-3; maybe TRBD2 (5 bases). The CDR3 contains 14 residues. CDR1 and CDR2 from the germline V gene are SGHTA and FQGNSA. The CDR3 protein is CVSSLGSRTDTQYF. The CDR3 region has the DNA TGTGTCAGCAGCTTAGGGAGTCGGACAGATACGCAGTATTTT.

This clonotype was seen only a few times. The rearrangement uses TRBV6-1 and TRBJ2-3, with D possibly matching TRBD2 (7 bases). This CDR3 comprises 14 residues. Germline-derived CDR1 and CDR2 are MNHNS and SASEGT. Deletions cut 5 bases from V and 7 bases from J, with 16 bases between. CDR3 DNA sequence: TGTGCCAGCAGTAACCCTGGGGGGGCGTATACGCAGTATTTT. This codes for CASSNPGGAYTQYF.

By frequency in the sample, this clonotype is medium-sized (0.01 to 0.1%). The J gene is TRBJ2-3, the V gene TRBV4-2; weak D call: TRBD1 (5 bases). Germline CDR1 reads LGHNA; CDR2 reads YNFKEQ. V was trimmed by 3 bases and J by 4 bases, leaving 14 bases between them. The CDR3 sequence is 15 residues long. CDR3 sequence (DNA): TGTGCCAGCAGCCAGTTCGCAGGGAAGGCAGATACGCAGTATTTT. Translation: CASSQFAGKADTQYF.

This clonotype was counted only a few times. The gene calls are TRBV20-1 and TRBJ2-7; D is possibly TRBD2 (5 bases). From germline, CDR1 is DFQATT and CDR2 SNEGSKA (reference sequence). The germline V and J ends were trimmed by 3 bases and 0 bases, with 15 bases remaining between them. CDR3 length: 15 amino acids. The CDR3 region is CSASDPQRSSYEQYF. DNA of the CDR3: TGCAGTGCTAGCGATCCTCAGCGGAGCTCCTACGAGCAGTACTTC.

This clonotype turned up a few times. The CDR3 reads CASSIKGNYGYTF. CDR3 DNA sequence: TGTGCCAGTAGTATTAAGGGAAACTATGGCTACACCTTC. The chain couples TRBV19 to TRBJ1-2; D is ambiguous. The CDR3 runs to 13 residues. V lost 3 bases, J lost 2 bases, and 7 bases lay in between. Germline lookup yields CDR1 LNHDA and CDR2 SQIVND (reference sequence).

This clonotype counts as medium-sized. The genes are TRBV9 and TRBJ2-3; possibly TRBD1 for D (6 bases). The germline V gene encodes CDR1 SGDLS and CDR2 YYNGEE. The CDR3 has 16 residues. V was clipped by 0 bases and J by 2 bases, with 13 bases between them. CDR3 DNA: TGTGCCAGCAGCGTAGTGGACACAGGGACCACAGATACGCAGTATTTT. Translation: CASSVVDTGTTDTQYF.

This clonotype is large. The chain combines TRBV27 with TRBJ2-5; a weak D match, TRBD2 (5 bases). The CDR3 has 15 residues. CDR1 MNHEY and CDR2 SMNVEV come from the germline V gene (reference sequence). Trimming shortened V by 4 bases and J by 4 bases, and 16 bases separated the two germline ends. The CDR3 nucleotides are TGTGCCAGCAGTTCTTTAGCGCTTGGGAGAGAGACCCAGTACTTC. Translating it yields CASSSLALGRETQYF.

The genes are TRBV6-1 and TRBJ1-6; D is unclear. CDR1 is MNHNS and CDR2 is SASEGT in the germline V gene. V was clipped by 8 bases and J by 9 bases, with 2 bases between them. The CDR3 is 9 residues long. CDR3 sequence (DNA): TGTGCCAGCGCTTCACCCCTCCACTTT. Its translation: CASASPLHF.

Comments on this clonotype: With a much larger clone just one base away, this may be a read error. This chain uses TRBV5-6 with TRBJ2-1; 7 bases fit TRBD1. This CDR3 comprises 15 residues. Germline V gene sequence: CDR1 SGHDT, CDR2 YYEEEE. Losses at the gene ends were 4 bases for V and 4 bases for J; bases not matched to a gene: 8. The CDR3 reads CASSGGQLGYNEQFF. CDR3 DNA sequence: TGTGCCAGCAGCGGGGGACAGCTAGGTTACAATGAGCAGTTCTTC.

This clonotype is medium-sized in the sample. The chain uses TRBV6-6 and TRBJ1-4, with D perhaps TRBD1 (5 bases). This CDR3 is built from 18 residues. Germline V lookup: CDR1 MNHNY, CDR2 SVGAGI (reference sequence). V was pared by 2 bases and J by 8 bases, with 24 bases between. For the CDR3, the DNA is TGTGCCAGCAGTTACCCTTCGATGGGGCCGCCTTCCAGGGAAAAACTGTTTTTT. It encodes CASSYPSMGPPSREKLFF.

Relative to its sample, this clonotype is medium-sized. The chain uses TRBV20-1 and TRBJ1-6; 9 bases match TRBD1. CDR3 size: 14 residues. The ends lost 5 bases at V and 7 bases at J; junction bases unmatched: 6. Germline V lookup: CDR1 DFQATT, CDR2 SNEGSKA (reference sequence). CDR3 DNA: TGCAGTGCTCCTCCGGGACAGGGCAATTCACCCCTCCACTTT. Translated, it gives CSAPPGQGNSPLHF.

The chain joins TRBV2 to TRBJ2-7; no definite D call. This CDR3 comprises 11 residues. Trimming stripped 0 bases from V and 3 bases from J, with 0 bases between. CDR1 is SNHLY and CDR2 is FYNNEI in the germline V gene. The CDR3 loop is CASSEAYEQYF. DNA of the CDR3: TGTGCCAGCAGTGAAGCCTACGAGCAGTACTTC.

This clonotype was counted a few times. V is TRBV6-5 and J is TRBJ2-7, with D unresolved. Between the trimmed V and J ends, which lost 6 bases and 3 bases, there was a span of 12 bases. The V gene's germline CDR1 is MNHEY and CDR2 SVGAGI. This CDR3 comprises 13 residues. The CDR3 DNA reads as TGTGCCAGCAGCGCCCAGTATGACTACGAGCAGTACTTC. Amino acids: CASSAQYDYEQYF.

The V gene is TRBV20-1, the J gene TRBJ2-7; 7 bases line up with TRBD1. After removal of 7 bases from V and 0 bases from J, the junction contained 9 bases not matched to a gene. The CDR3 is 14 amino acids. In germline, CDR1 is DFQATT, CDR2 SNEGSKA (reference sequence). This CDR3 reads CSGISQGNSYEQYF. The DNA for the CDR3 is TGCAGTGGCATATCACAGGGGAACTCCTACGAGCAGTACTTC.

By sample fraction, this clonotype is medium-sized. The V and J genes are TRBV20-1 and TRBJ2-1; 7 nucleotides align to TRBD2. The trim removed 6 bases at V and 6 bases at J, leaving 5 bases unmatched. There are 12 residues in the CDR3. Germline V lookup: CDR1 DFQATT, CDR2 SNEGSKA (reference sequence). CDR3 in amino acids: CSASGTTNEQFF. The CDR3 DNA reads TGCAGTGCCTCCGGGACTACCAATGAGCAGTTCTTC.

This clonotype is labeled large. The V call is TRBV19, the J call TRBJ2-7; D could derive from TRBD1 or TRBD2 (5 bases each). Deletions cut 3 bases from V and 2 bases from J, with 11 bases between. In germline, CDR1 is LNHDA, CDR2 SQIVND (reference sequence). The CDR3 sequence is 14 residues long. The CDR3 loop is CASSIRDGAYEQYF. For the CDR3, the DNA is TGTGCCAGTAGTATTCGGGACGGAGCCTACGAGCAGTACTTC.

V gene TRBV6-2 or TRBV6-3 combines with J gene TRBJ1-3; no definite D call. Germline V gives CDR1 MNHEY, CDR2 SVGEGT. The CDR3 totals 12 residues. Trimming took off 4 bases at V and 4 bases at J, with 5 bases between the two ends. The CDR3 coding sequence is TGTGCCAGCAGTTTCGACGGAAACACCATATATTTT. Protein product: CASSFDGNTIYF.

This clonotype is deemed medium-sized (0.01 to 0.1%). The V call is TRBV7-2, the J call TRBJ2-5; possible D gene TRBD1, 6 bases. With 1 base removed from V and 1 base from J, the gap between germline ends came to 10 bases. Germline values: CDR1 SGHTA, CDR2 FQGNSA. The CDR3 contains 15 residues. The CDR3 DNA reads TGTGCCAGCAGCTTAGGGACAGCTGTCCAAGAGACCCAGTACTTC. As protein: CASSLGTAVQETQYF.

Relative to its sample, this clonotype is large (0.1 to 1%). V and J are TRBV10-3 and TRBJ2-7; D possibly corresponds to TRBD1 (6 bases). The CDR3 contains 14 residues. V gave up 5 bases and J gave up 0 bases, with 11 bases separating them. Germline V gene data show CDR1 as ENHRY and CDR2 as SYGVKD. The CDR3 here is CAISTQGSSYEQYF. The CDR3 nucleotides are TGTGCCATCAGTACACAGGGTTCCTCCTACGAGCAGTACTTC.